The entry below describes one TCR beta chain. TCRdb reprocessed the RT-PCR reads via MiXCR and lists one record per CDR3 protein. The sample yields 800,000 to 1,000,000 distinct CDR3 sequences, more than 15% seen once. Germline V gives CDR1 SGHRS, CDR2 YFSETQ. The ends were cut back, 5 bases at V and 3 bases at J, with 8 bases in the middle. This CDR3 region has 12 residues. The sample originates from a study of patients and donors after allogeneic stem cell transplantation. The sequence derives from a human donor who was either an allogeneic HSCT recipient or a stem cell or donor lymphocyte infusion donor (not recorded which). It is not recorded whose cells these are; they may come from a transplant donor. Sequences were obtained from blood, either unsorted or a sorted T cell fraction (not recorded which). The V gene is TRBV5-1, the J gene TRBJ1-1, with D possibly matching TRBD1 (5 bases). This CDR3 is CASSGADTEAFF. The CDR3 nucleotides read TGCGCCAGCAGTGGGGCAGACACTGAAGCTTTCTTT.